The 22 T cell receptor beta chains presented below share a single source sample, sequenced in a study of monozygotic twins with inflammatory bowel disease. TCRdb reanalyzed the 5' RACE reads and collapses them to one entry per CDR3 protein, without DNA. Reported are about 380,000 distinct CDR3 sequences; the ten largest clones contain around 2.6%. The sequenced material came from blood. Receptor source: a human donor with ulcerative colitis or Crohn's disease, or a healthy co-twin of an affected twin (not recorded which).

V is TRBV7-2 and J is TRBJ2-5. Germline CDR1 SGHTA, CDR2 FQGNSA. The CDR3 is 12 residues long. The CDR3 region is CASSLAGETQYF.

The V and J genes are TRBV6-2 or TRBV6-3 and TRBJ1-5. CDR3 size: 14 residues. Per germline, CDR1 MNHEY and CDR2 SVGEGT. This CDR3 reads CASNYLKEVQPQHF.

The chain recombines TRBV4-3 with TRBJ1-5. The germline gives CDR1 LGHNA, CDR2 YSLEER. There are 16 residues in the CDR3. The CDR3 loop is CASSQGLGEGNQPQHF.

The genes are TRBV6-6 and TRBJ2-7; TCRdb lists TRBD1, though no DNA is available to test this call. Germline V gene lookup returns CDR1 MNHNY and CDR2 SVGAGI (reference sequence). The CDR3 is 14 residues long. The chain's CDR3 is CASSRYGTDYEQYF.

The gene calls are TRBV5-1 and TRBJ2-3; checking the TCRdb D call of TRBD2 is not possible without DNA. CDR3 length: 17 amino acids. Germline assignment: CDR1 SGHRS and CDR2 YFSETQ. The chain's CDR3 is CASSLAGGGSLGDTQYF.

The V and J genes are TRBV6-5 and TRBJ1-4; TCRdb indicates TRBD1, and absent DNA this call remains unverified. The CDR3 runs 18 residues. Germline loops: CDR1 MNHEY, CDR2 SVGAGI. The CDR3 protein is CASSYSGTAFATNEKLFF.

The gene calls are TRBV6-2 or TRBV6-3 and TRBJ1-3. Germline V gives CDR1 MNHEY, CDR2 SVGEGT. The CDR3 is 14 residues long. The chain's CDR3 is CASSYDTSGNTIYF.

CDR3 residues: CASSQEGPIHNEQFF. The chain combines TRBV4-2 with TRBJ2-1; lacking DNA, the TRBD1 call made by TCRdb goes unchecked. The CDR3 has 15 amino acids. CDR1 LGHNA and CDR2 YNFKEQ come from the germline V gene.

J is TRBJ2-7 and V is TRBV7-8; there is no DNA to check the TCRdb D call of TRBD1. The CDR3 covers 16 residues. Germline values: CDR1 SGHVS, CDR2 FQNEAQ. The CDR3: CASSQYPGQGTYEQYF.

The CDR3 protein is CSARDRTGGTYEQYF. The V call is TRBV20-1, the J call TRBJ2-7; without DNA, the TCRdb call of TRBD1 cannot be checked. The germline V gene has CDR1 DFQATT and CDR2 SNEGSKA (reference sequence). The CDR3 extends over 15 amino acids.

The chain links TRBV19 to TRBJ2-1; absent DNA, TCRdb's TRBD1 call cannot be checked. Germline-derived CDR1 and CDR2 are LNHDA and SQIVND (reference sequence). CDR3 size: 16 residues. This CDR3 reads CASTQGHELIYNKQFF. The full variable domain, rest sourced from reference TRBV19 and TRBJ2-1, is DGGITQSPKYLFRKEGQNVTLSCEQNLNHDAMYWYRQDPGQGLRLIYYSQIVNDFQKGDIAEGYSVSREKKESFPLTVTSAQKNPTAFYLCASTQGHELIYNKQFFGPGTRLTVL.

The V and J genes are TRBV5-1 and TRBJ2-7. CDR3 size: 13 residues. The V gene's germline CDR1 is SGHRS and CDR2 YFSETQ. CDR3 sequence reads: CASSLVVGYEQYF.

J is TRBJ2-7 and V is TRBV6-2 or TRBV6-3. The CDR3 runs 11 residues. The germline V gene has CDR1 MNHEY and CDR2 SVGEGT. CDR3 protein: CASSNRDGQYF.

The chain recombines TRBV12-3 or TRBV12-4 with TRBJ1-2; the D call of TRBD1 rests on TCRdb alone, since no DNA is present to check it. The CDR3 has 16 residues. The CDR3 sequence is CASSAGGGLGGYGYTF.

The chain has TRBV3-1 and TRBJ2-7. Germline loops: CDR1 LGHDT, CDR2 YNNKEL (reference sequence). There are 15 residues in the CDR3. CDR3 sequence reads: CASSSEWNRAYEQYF.

Here the CDR3 reads CASSTTGGSVDETQYF. This chain links TRBV19 with TRBJ2-5; there is no DNA to check the TCRdb D call of TRBD1. This CDR3 is built from 16 residues. From germline, CDR1 is LNHDA and CDR2 SQIVND (reference sequence).

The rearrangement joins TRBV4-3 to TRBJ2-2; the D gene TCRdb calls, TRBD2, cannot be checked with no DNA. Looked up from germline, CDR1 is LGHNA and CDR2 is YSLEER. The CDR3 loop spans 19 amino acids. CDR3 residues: CASSLRSTSGGSNTGELFF.

The CDR3 sequence is CSVYRLGFYEKLFF. This chain connects TRBV20-1 to TRBJ1-4. The CDR3 totals 14 residues. Germline V lookup: CDR1 DFQATT, CDR2 SNEGSKA (reference sequence).

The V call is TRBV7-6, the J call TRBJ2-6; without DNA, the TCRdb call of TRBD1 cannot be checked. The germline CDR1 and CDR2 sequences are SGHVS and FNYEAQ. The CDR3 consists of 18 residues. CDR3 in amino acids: CASSSTGYGWSGANVLTF.

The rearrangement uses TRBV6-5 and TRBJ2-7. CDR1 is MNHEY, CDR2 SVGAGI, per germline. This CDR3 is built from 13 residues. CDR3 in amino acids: CASSYGGVYEQYF.

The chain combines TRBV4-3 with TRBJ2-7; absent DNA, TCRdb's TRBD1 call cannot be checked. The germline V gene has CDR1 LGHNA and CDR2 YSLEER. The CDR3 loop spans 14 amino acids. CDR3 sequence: CASSPGVGGYEQYF.

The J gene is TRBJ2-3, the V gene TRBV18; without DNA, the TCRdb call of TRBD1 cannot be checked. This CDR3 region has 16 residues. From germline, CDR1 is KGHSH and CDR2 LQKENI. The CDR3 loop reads CASSPLRGANTDTQYF.